These T cell receptor beta chains were read from a single sample in a study of CD8+CD57+ T cells in acquired aplastic anemia. TCRdb ran MiXCR on the reads and lists one entry per CDR3 protein. The table has 150,000 to 200,000 distinct CDR3 sequences, 35% to 55% seen once. The sequenced material came from sorted CD4+, CD8+, or CD8+CD57+ T cells (not recorded which) from PBMCs. Receptors were obtained from a human donor in good health. CDR3s include the opening cysteine and the closing phenylalanine or tryptophan. The order of the fields is clone size, V gene, J gene, CDR3 length, D gene, CDR3 DNA, CDR3 protein. D genes are given only for firm matches. Clone size is shown for a subset of rows, as once, few, many or a class of expanded clone.

>few|TRBV5-1|TRBJ1-3|17|-
TGCGCCAGCAGCCCGGGAGGAATAGTCTACTCTGGAAACACCATATATTTT
CASSPGGIVYSGNTIYF
>-|TRBV25-1|TRBJ2-6|17|-
TGTGCCAGCAGTGAATTCCAGGGCTCCTCTGGGGCCAACGTCCTGACTTTC
CASSEFQGSSGANVLTF
>many|TRBV5-8|TRBJ1-2|15|TRBD1
TGTGCCAGCAGCTTGGCGGACAGGCCCTACTATGGCTACACCTTC
CASSLADRPYYGYTF
>many|TRBV6-5|TRBJ1-5|15|TRBD1
TGTGCCAGCAGCACAGGGACAGGGGGCGGACAGCCCCAGCATTTT
CASSTGTGGGQPQHF
>few|TRBV4-3|TRBJ1-4|15|-
TGCGCCAGCAGCCAAAGCAGGGGAGGGAATGAAAAACTGTTTTTT
CASSQSRGGNEKLFF
>many|TRBV20-1|TRBJ2-3|15|-
TGCAGTGCTAGAGGAGCACGAGAGGGCACAGATACGCAGTATTTT
CSARGAREGTDTQYF
>-|TRBV2|TRBJ1-1|13|-
TGTGCCACCACAGGGTTTCGGAACACTGAAGCTTTCTTT
CATTGFRNTEAFF
>few|TRBV2|TRBJ1-1|13|-
TGTGCCAGCACCGAGGAAGCTAACACTGAAGCTTTCTTT
CASTEEANTEAFF
>many|TRBV6-1|TRBJ2-7|11|TRBD1
TGTGCCTCCGGACAGGGCTACGAGCAGTACTTC
CASGQGYEQYF
>-|TRBV29-1|TRBJ1-2|14|TRBD1
TGCAGCGTTGGGGGGGGACAGGGGGACTATGGCTACACCTTC
CSVGGGQGDYGYTF
>-|TRBV16|TRBJ2-7|15|TRBD1
TGTGCCAGCAGCCAACCGACAGGGGACCGAGCCGAGCAGTACTTC
CASSQPTGDRAEQYF
>many|TRBV5-1|TRBJ2-1|13|TRBD1
TGCGCCAGCAGCCCTGGACAGGCCATTGAGCAGTTCTTC
CASSPGQAIEQFF
>many|TRBV24-1|TRBJ1-2|13|-
TGTGCCACCAGTGAAGGGACTCGCTATGGCTACACCTTC
CATSEGTRYGYTF
>many|TRBV10-1|TRBJ2-3|13|-
TGCGCCAGCAACGCCCAGGATGCGATAGGGCAGTATTTT
CASNAQDAIGQYF
>-|TRBV29-1|TRBJ2-2|13|-
TGCAGCGTCCAGGACAGCTACACCGGGGAGCTGCTTTTT
CSVQDSYTGELLF
>many|TRBV5-6|TRBJ2-7|14|-
TGTGCCAGCAGCTTGGAGGCAGGCACCTACGAGCAGTACTTC
CASSLEAGTYEQYF
>many|TRBV7-3|TRBJ1-6|13|-
TGTGCCAGCAGCCCAATTAAGAATTCACCCCTCCACTTT
CASSPIKNSPLHF
>few|TRBV29-1|TRBJ2-7|10|-
TGCAGCGTTTGGGACGACGAGCAGTACTTC
CSVWDDEQYF
>medium-sized|TRBV10-3|TRBJ1-2|13|-
TGTGCCATAAATAAAGGGGTGGTCTATGGCTACACCTTC
CAINKGVVYGYTF
>-|TRBV14|TRBJ2-7|13|-
TGTGCCAGCAGCCCCCCAGGGGCGCGGGAGCAGTACTTC
CASSPPGAREQYF
>-|TRBV29-1|TRBJ2-7|14|TRBD2
TGCAGCATTGGGTCTAGCGGGGAGTTGAGCGAGCAGTACTTC
CSIGSSGELSEQYF
>-|TRBV19|TRBJ2-5|15|TRBD2
TGTGCCAGTAGTTTGATAGCGGGAGGGAGAGAGACCCAGTACTTC
CASSLIAGGRETQYF
>-|TRBV9|TRBJ2-5|15|TRBD1
TGTGCCAGCAGCCCCGGGACAGGGGGCCCGGAGACCCAGTACTTC
CASSPGTGGPETQYF
>-|TRBV7-3|TRBJ2-2|12|-
TGTGCCAGCAGCCCTCACACCGGGGAGCTGTTTTTT
CASSPHTGELFF
>-|TRBV24-1|TRBJ2-3|15|-
TGTGCCACCATGGCTGGCAGTGCTAGCACAGATACGCAGTATTTT
CATMAGSASTDTQYF
>-|TRBV18|TRBJ2-5|11|-
TGTGCCAGCTCACCAGACGAGACCCAGTACTTC
CASSPDETQYF
>-|TRBV15|TRBJ2-2|14|-
TGTGCCACCAGCAGAGATCGGCTTCCCGGGGAGCTGTTTTTT
CATSRDRLPGELFF
>-|TRBV19|TRBJ2-7|14|-
TGTGCCAGTAGCCTAACGTCGGGGCTCAACGAGCAGTACTTC
CASSLTSGLNEQYF
>many|TRBV19|TRBJ2-3|17|-
TGTGCCAGTAGTATGGCCGTAGCCAGAACTAGCACAGATACGCAGTATTTT
CASSMAVARTSTDTQYF
>-|TRBV20-1|TRBJ2-1|15|TRBD2
TGCAGTGCTAGAGCGGTCGGGCGGGGGGATAGTGAGCAGTTCTTC
CSARAVGRGDSEQFF
>-|TRBV7-9|TRBJ1-2|14|TRBD1
TGTGCCAGCAGCTTAGACAGGGGGCAATATGGCTACACCTTC
CASSLDRGQYGYTF
>-|TRBV5-6|TRBJ2-1|17|-
TGTGCCAGCAGCCGAGCCGGGAAAGGGGGCTCCTACAATGAGCAGTTCTTC
CASSRAGKGGSYNEQFF
>-|TRBV7-9|TRBJ2-1|12|-
TGTGCCGGCGGCTTAGTAGGTGGCGAGCAGTTCTTC
CAGGLVGGEQFF
>many|TRBV6-6|TRBJ2-7|17|TRBD2
TGTGCCAGCAGTTACTCGATCTCACTAGCGGACTCCTACGAGCAGTACTTC
CASSYSISLADSYEQYF
>-|TRBV11-1|TRBJ2-5|18|TRBD2
TGTGCCAGCACCACGCCCCAACTAGCGGGGGACCCGGGGGAGACCCAGTACTTC
CASTTPQLAGDPGETQYF
>many|TRBV7-9|TRBJ1-3|13|-
TGTGCCAGCAGCTGGGGGACAGGAAACACCATATATTTT
CASSWGTGNTIYF
>many|TRBV6-1|TRBJ1-6|17|TRBD1
TGTGCCAGCAATCTCCTGACAGGGGGCTCCTATAATTCACCCCTCCACTTT
CASNLLTGGSYNSPLHF
>-|TRBV29-1|TRBJ2-7|9|-
TGCAGCCCTGGTTGGTCCCAGTACTTC
CSPGWSQYF
>many|TRBV24-1|TRBJ2-4|15|TRBD1
TGTGCCACCAGTGACCGGACAGGGGGACAAAACATTCAGTACTTC
CATSDRTGGQNIQYF
>-|TRBV4-2|TRBJ2-1|17|-
TGTGCCAGCAGCCACTCAGGGGCGGTAGCTTTTGGAAATGAGCAGTTCTTC
CASSHSGAVAFGNEQFF
>many|TRBV11-3|TRBJ2-2|13|-
TGTGCCAGCAGCTTTGAGGGATCCGGGGAGCTGTTTTTT
CASSFEGSGELFF
>many|TRBV6-1|TRBJ1-2|14|TRBD1
TGTGCCAGCAGGCGGGGACAGGGGAGCTATGGCTACACCTTC
CASRRGQGSYGYTF
>few|TRBV11-1|TRBJ2-3|19|-
TGTGCCAGCAGCTTTCGTCGGACGGCCTTCAGGACGAGCACAGATACGCAGTATTTT
CASSFRRTAFRTSTDTQYF
>-|TRBV29-1|TRBJ2-5|15|TRBD1
TGCAGCGTTAACTTTTGGGACAGTCTCGAAGAGACCCAGTACTTC
CSVNFWDSLEETQYF
>many|TRBV20-1|TRBJ2-7|13|TRBD1
TGCAGTGCTTTTCTGACAGGGTCCTACGAGCAGTACTTC
CSAFLTGSYEQYF
>few|TRBV2|TRBJ1-6|15|-
TGTGCCAGCAGTGAATATGGTGGATATAATTCACCCCTCCACTTT
CASSEYGGYNSPLHF
>-|TRBV2|TRBJ2-3|14|TRBD2
TGTGCCAGGGGGACTAGCGGGAGCAATGATACGCAGTATTTT
CARGTSGSNDTQYF
>-|TRBV11-3|TRBJ2-5|16|TRBD1
TGTGCCAGCAGAGGCGGACAGGGGCGATACCAAGAGACCCAGTACTTC
CASRGGQGRYQETQYF
>-|TRBV7-8|TRBJ2-7|14|-
TGTGCCAGCAGCTTAGGTCTAGTCTCCTACGAGCAGTACTTC
CASSLGLVSYEQYF
>-|TRBV29-1|TRBJ2-1|14|-
TGCAGCGTTGAACTCTGGAGCTCCTACAATGAGCAGTTCTTC
CSVELWSSYNEQFF
>many|TRBV20-1|TRBJ2-5|13|-
TGCAGTGCTAGTGGCGGAAAACAAGAGACCCAGTACTTC
CSASGGKQETQYF